This is a list of T cell receptor beta chains from one sample in a study of T-cell memory formation after mild COVID-19. Each CDR3 protein is one row after TCRdb ran MiXCR on the 5' RACE reads. The sample shows hundreds of thousands of distinct CDR3 sequences, approximately 15% of them seen only once. Sequencing was carried out using PBMCs or a T cell subset sorted from them (not recorded which). The receptors stem from a man aged 18 to 35 who had mild COVID-19 (a few samples of this study predate the infection). Cell type and time point are not known. The CDR3 runs from the conserved cysteine through the conserved F or W. A D gene is named only where the DNA matches it firmly. Expanded clones get a size class; other rows say once, few or many, or leave the size out.

CATAQGAGQYF TGTGCCACCGCCCAGGGGGCTGGGCAGTACTTC TRBV6-5 TRBD1 NA TRBJ2-7
CAISESASQYEQFF TGTGCCATCAGTGAGTCGGCTAGCCAGTATGAGCAGTTCTTC TRBV10-3 NA few TRBJ2-1
CASSYSQGGNQPQHF TGTGCCAGCAGTTACTCTCAGGGGGGCAATCAGCCCCAGCATTTT TRBV6-5 TRBD1 NA TRBJ1-5
CSAPLGGWTYGYTF TGCAGTGCTCCCTTGGGAGGGTGGACATATGGCTACACCTTC TRBV20-1 NA few TRBJ1-2
CSASRGFNSPLHF TGCAGTGCGAGCCGGGGGTTTAATTCACCCCTCCACTTT TRBV20-1 NA NA TRBJ1-6
CASRPTGGTQYF TGTGCCAGCCGTCCAACGGGAGGTACGCAGTATTTT TRBV7-2 TRBD2 few TRBJ2-3
CASSTDYGTDTQYF TGTGCCAGCAGCACCGATTACGGCACAGATACGCAGTATTTT TRBV28 NA NA TRBJ2-3
CASSPRQGVNYGYTF TGTGCCAGCAGCCCCCGACAGGGGGTGAACTATGGCTACACCTTC TRBV11-2 TRBD1 NA TRBJ1-2
CASSEPPGTGANYGYTF TGTGCCAGCAGCGAGCCCCCGGGGACAGGAGCTAACTATGGCTACACCTTC TRBV7-9 TRBD1 few TRBJ1-2
CSARKQEVGEAFF TGCAGTGCTAGGAAGCAGGAGGTCGGTGAAGCTTTCTTT TRBV20-1 NA NA TRBJ1-1
CASYRGQETQYF TGTGCCAGCTACAGGGGACAAGAGACCCAGTACTTC TRBV28 TRBD1 NA TRBJ2-5
CASSLGLAGGIDTQYF TGTGCCAGCAGCCTGGGACTAGCGGGGGGGATAGATACGCAGTATTTT TRBV7-2 TRBD2 NA TRBJ2-3
CASSPGLTGGSTDTQYF TGTGCCAGCTCACCGGGACTAACCGGGGGCAGCACAGATACGCAGTATTTT TRBV18 NA NA TRBJ2-3
CASSQVLRTDTQYF TGCGCCAGCAGCCAAGTGCTCAGGACAGATACGCAGTATTTT TRBV4-1 NA NA TRBJ2-3
CASSQEAREADTQYF TGTGCCAGCAGCCAAGAGGCAAGGGAGGCAGATACGCAGTATTTT TRBV14 NA few TRBJ2-3
CASSQEGANTGELFF TGCGCCAGCAGCCAAGAAGGGGCGAACACCGGGGAGCTGTTTTTT TRBV4-1 NA NA TRBJ2-2
CASSSLTGNEQFF TGCGCCAGCAGCTCCCTAACAGGGAATGAGCAGTTCTTC TRBV5-1 NA many TRBJ2-1
CASSLMTVQETQYF TGCGCCAGCAGCTTGATGACGGTACAAGAGACCCAGTACTTC TRBV5-1 NA few TRBJ2-5
CASRPLGQGGDNEQFF TGCGCCAGCAGACCCCTTGGACAGGGCGGCGACAATGAGCAGTTCTTC TRBV4-1 TRBD1 few TRBJ2-1
CASSSGQGMDTQYF TGCGCCAGCAGCTCAGGACAGGGAATGGATACGCAGTATTTT TRBV5-1 TRBD1 few TRBJ2-3
CASSSALGQFF TGTGCCAGCAGCTCGGCTTTAGGGCAGTTCTTC TRBV7-9 NA few TRBJ2-1
CASSYWDRGLIGYTF TGTGCCAGCAGCTACTGGGACAGGGGACTAATTGGCTACACCTTC TRBV7-2 TRBD1 NA TRBJ1-2
CSATRTGGNEQFF TGCAGTGCTACTCGGACAGGGGGCAATGAGCAGTTCTTC TRBV20-1 TRBD1 NA TRBJ2-1
CASSRLNEGETLARTDTQYF TGTGCCAGCAGTCGGCTTAATGAAGGTGAAACATTGGCTAGAACAGATACGCAGTATTTT TRBV27 NA many TRBJ2-3
CDIKFGARSPLHF TGTGACATCAAGTTCGGGGCCCGCTCACCCCTCCACTTT TRBV10-3 NA NA TRBJ1-6
CSARDRGGIGPQHF TGCAGTGCTAGAGATCGGGGAGGGATAGGGCCCCAGCATTTT TRBV20-1 NA NA TRBJ1-5
CSARDFGGNYYGYTF TGCAGTGCTAGAGACTTCGGGGGCAACTACTATGGCTACACCTTC TRBV20-1 NA NA TRBJ1-2
CASSLSPGGDYEQYF TGTGCCAGCAGCCTCAGCCCAGGAGGGGACTACGAGCAGTACTTC TRBV7-3 NA few TRBJ2-7
CASSYGTSTGELFF TGTGCCAGCAGTTACGGGACCTCGACCGGGGAGCTGTTTTTT TRBV6-5 NA few TRBJ2-2
CASLGRSLTGELFF TGTGCCAGTTTAGGGAGGAGTCTTACCGGGGAGCTGTTTTTT TRBV12-3/TRBV12-4 NA NA TRBJ2-2
CASSLEASGADEQFF TGCGCCAGCAGCTTGGAAGCTAGCGGGGCTGATGAGCAGTTCTTC TRBV5-1 TRBD2 once TRBJ2-1
CASSPGDQGASTDTQYF TGCGCCAGCAGCCCGGGGGATCAGGGGGCGAGCACAGATACGCAGTATTTT TRBV5-1 TRBD1 NA TRBJ2-3
CAWSVQANQPQHF TGTGCCTGGAGTGTACAGGCAAATCAGCCCCAGCATTTT TRBV30 NA NA TRBJ1-5
CASSFYRESPLHF TGTGCCAGCAGTTTCTACAGGGAGTCACCCCTCCACTTT TRBV27 NA NA TRBJ1-6
CASSLSQGSQETQYF TGTGCCAGCAGTTTATCTCAGGGGTCACAAGAGACCCAGTACTTC TRBV27 NA few TRBJ2-5
CASRKPGQGGSPLHF TGCGCCAGCAGGAAACCGGGACAGGGTGGTTCACCCCTCCACTTT TRBV4-1 TRBD1 NA TRBJ1-6
CASSPQDYGVTILSGANVLTF TGCGCCAGCAGCCCGCAAGATTATGGGGTAACCATCCTCTCTGGGGCCAACGTCCTGACTTTC TRBV4-3 NA NA TRBJ2-6
CASSLNGENSPLHF TGTGCCAGCAGTTTAAACGGGGAGAATTCACCCCTCCACTTT TRBV28 NA NA TRBJ1-6
CASSLSGRVRLGYEQYF TGTGCCAGCAGTTTATCGGGCAGGGTGCGACTGGGCTACGAGCAGTACTTC TRBV27 NA NA TRBJ2-7
CAWSGDSNEKLFF TGTGCCTGGAGTGGGGACAGCAATGAAAAACTGTTTTTT TRBV30 TRBD1 NA TRBJ1-4
CASSFVAGVTNGELFF TGCGCCAGCAGCTTCGTAGCGGGGGTCACCAACGGGGAGCTGTTTTTT TRBV5-1 TRBD2 NA TRBJ2-2
CASSQDNAPVDTQYF TGCGCCAGCAGTCAAGATAACGCACCCGTAGATACGCAGTATTTT TRBV23-1 NA few TRBJ2-3
CASSQDSAPGGYTF TGCGCCAGCAGCCAAGATAGCGCACCTGGAGGCTACACCTTC TRBV4-1 NA many TRBJ1-2
CASSLYTGYNEQFF TGCGCCAGCAGCTTGTACACAGGGTACAATGAGCAGTTCTTC TRBV5-1 NA many TRBJ2-1
CSARHPGTGFSDTQYF TGCAGTGCGAGACATCCCGGGACAGGGTTTTCTGATACGCAGTATTTT TRBV20-1 TRBD1 few TRBJ2-3
CASRLAGVTDTQYF TGTGCCTCCCGACTAGCGGGGGTTACAGATACGCAGTATTTT TRBV10-3 TRBD2 many TRBJ2-3
CASSFSGNSGANVLTF TGCGCCAGCAGCTTTTCGGGAAACTCTGGGGCCAACGTCCTGACTTTC TRBV5-1 NA NA TRBJ2-6